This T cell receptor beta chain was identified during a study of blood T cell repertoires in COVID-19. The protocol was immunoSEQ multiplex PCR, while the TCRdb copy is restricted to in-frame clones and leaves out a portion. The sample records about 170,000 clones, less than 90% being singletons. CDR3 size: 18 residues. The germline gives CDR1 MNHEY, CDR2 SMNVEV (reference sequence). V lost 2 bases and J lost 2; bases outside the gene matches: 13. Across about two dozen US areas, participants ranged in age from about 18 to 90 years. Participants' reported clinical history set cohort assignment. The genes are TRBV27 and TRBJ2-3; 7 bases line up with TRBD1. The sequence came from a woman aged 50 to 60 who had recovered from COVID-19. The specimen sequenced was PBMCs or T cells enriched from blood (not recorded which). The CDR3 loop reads CASSLTPPGQINTDTQYF. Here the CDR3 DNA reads TGTGCCAGCAGTTTAACCCCCCCGGGACAGATTAACACAGATACGCAGTATTTT.